This T cell receptor (beta chain) was found in a study of regulatory T cells in long-lasting Graves disease. Study-level points and caveats: Persistent-disease Graves' patients showed less TCR diversity than new cases.

Looked up from germline, CDR1 is SGHNT and CDR2 is YYREEE (reference sequence). Trimming cost V 1 base and J 2 bases; bases outside gene matches: 2. The CDR3 loop spans 14 amino acids. Documented time point: newly diagnosed GD, antithyroid drugs for less than 3 months. PBMC RNA was the source of the TCR library. The authors built TCR beta libraries using iRepertoire HTBI primers and Arm-PCR of CDR3 regions. TCRdb re-called the multiplex PCR reads with MiXCR, one entry per CDR3 protein. The sample includes 360,000 or so distinct CDR3 sequences, 16% seen only once; the top ten take around 20%. This clonotype showed up just a few times. Its specificity is not known. These records were also assigned to another study, of T cells in Graves' hyperthyroidism and ophthalmopathy. From that paper: First-round RT-PCR of the TCR CDR3 relied on the HTBI primer set. Ophthalmopathy was told apart from stable hyperthyroidism by a 13 V-J model.

Specimen: peripheral blood mononuclear cells (PBMCs), collected at new diagnosis, from a patient treated with antithyroid drugs. The V and J genes are TRBV5-4 and TRBJ2-7; 8 bases line up with TRBD1. The origin of this receptor is a woman between 18 and 29 years old with Graves disease. The CDR3 protein is CASSLLQGAYEQYF. The CDR3 DNA follows: TGTGCCAGCAGCTTGCTACAGGGGGCCTACGAGCAGTACTTC.